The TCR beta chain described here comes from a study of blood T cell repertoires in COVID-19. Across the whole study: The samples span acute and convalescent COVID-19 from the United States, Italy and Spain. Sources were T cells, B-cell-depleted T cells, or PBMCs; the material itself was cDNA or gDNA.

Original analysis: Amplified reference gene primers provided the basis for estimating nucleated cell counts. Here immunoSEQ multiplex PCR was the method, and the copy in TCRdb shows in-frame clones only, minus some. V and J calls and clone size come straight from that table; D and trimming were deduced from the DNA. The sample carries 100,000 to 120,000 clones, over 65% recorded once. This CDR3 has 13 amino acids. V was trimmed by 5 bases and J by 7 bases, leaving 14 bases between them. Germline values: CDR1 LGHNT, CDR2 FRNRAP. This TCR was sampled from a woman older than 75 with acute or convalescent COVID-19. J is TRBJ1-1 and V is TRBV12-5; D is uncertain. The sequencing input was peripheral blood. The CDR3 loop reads CASGLSLGGEAFF. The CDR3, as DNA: TGTGCTAGTGGTCTATCCCTGGGAGGTGAAGCTTTCTTT.